This is a list of T cell receptor beta chains from one sample in a study of a mutant IDH1 vaccine in newly diagnosed glioma. These receptors lack a known antigen. Produced via immunoSEQ multiplex PCR; TCRdb's table is partial and in-frame only. The data hold fewer than 70,000 clones, with roughly four fifths observed a single time. The sample here was PBMCs, taken from a glioma patient whose treatment included an IDH1 peptide vaccine. The receptors originated from a man under 40 with glioma. CDR3s include the opening cysteine and the closing phenylalanine or tryptophan. A D gene is named only where the DNA matches it firmly. The size of a clone is reported for some rows only, either as once, few or many, or as a class for expanded clones.

DNA: TGTGCCAGCAGCGCGGACAGGGGATATATTCAGTACTTC
CDR3: CASSADRGYIQYF
D: TRBD1
length: 13
J: TRBJ2-4
size: NA
V: TRBV9

DNA: TGTGCCAGCAGCCCCAGGGGGGAACTAGGTGGCTACACCTTC
CDR3: CASSPRGELGGYTF
D: TRBD1
length: 14
J: TRBJ1-2
size: NA
V: TRBV6-5

DNA: TGCGCCAGCAGCTTGCAACCATTGAACACTGAAGCTTTCTTT
CDR3: CASSLQPLNTEAFF
D: NA
length: 14
J: TRBJ1-1
size: few
V: TRBV5-1

DNA: TGCGCCAGCAGCGAACGGGGTCGGGGGAATCAGCCCCAGCATTTT
CDR3: CASSERGRGNQPQHF
D: NA
length: 15
J: TRBJ1-5
size: NA
V: TRBV10-2

DNA: TGTGCCAGTAGTATTCAATTTAATTCACCCCTCCACTTT
CDR3: CASSIQFNSPLHF
D: NA
length: 13
J: TRBJ1-6
size: NA
V: TRBV19

DNA: TGTGCCAGCAGCCAGGACCAAGGGGAGACCCAGTACTTC
CDR3: CASSQDQGETQYF
D: NA
length: 13
J: TRBJ2-5
size: NA
V: TRBV9

DNA: TGTGCCAGCAGCCAAGATCTCCCCGGCGTGGGTGGAAACACCATATATTTT
CDR3: CASSQDLPGVGGNTIYF
D: NA
length: 17
J: TRBJ1-3
size: NA
V: TRBV4-2

DNA: TGTGCCAGCAGCTTAGTCGGGACAGGGGGCCACGAGCAGTACTTC
CDR3: CASSLVGTGGHEQYF
D: TRBD1
length: 15
J: TRBJ2-7
size: NA
V: TRBV7-9

DNA: TGCGCCAGCAGCCAGACAGGGGACTATGGCTACACCTTC
CDR3: CASSQTGDYGYTF
D: TRBD1
length: 13
J: TRBJ1-2
size: few
V: TRBV4-1

DNA: TGTGCCAGCAGCTTAAAACGGGACAGGGGGCACCAGCCCCAGCATTTT
CDR3: CASSLKRDRGHQPQHF
D: TRBD1
length: 16
J: TRBJ1-5
size: NA
V: TRBV7-8

DNA: TGTGCCAGCAGATACTCCCGCAATCAGCCCCAGCATTTT
CDR3: CASRYSRNQPQHF
D: NA
length: 13
J: TRBJ1-5
size: NA
V: TRBV6-5

DNA: TGCGCCAGCAGCTTGAGGCTAGCGGGAGGTGAGACCCAGTACTTC
CDR3: CASSLRLAGGETQYF
D: TRBD2
length: 15
J: TRBJ2-5
size: NA
V: TRBV5-1

DNA: TGCGCCAGCAGCTTTAGCCAGGGTAGTACGCAAGAGACCCAGTACTTC
CDR3: CASSFSQGSTQETQYF
D: NA
length: 16
J: TRBJ2-5
size: NA
V: TRBV5-1

DNA: TGTGCCAGCAGTTACGGAGCTAGCGGGGGAGGCAATGAGCAGTTCTTC
CDR3: CASSYGASGGGNEQFF
D: TRBD2
length: 16
J: TRBJ2-1
size: NA
V: TRBV6-6

DNA: TGTGCCAGCAGTGTAGCTGGGGCCAACGTCCTGACTTTC
CDR3: CASSVAGANVLTF
D: NA
length: 13
J: TRBJ2-6
size: NA
V: TRBV25-1

DNA: TGTGCCAGCAGTGACCCGGGACTACTGAACGAGCAGTACTTC
CDR3: CASSDPGLLNEQYF
D: TRBD2
length: 14
J: TRBJ2-7
size: NA
V: TRBV27

DNA: TGTGCAACAGCGGGGACACCTCGCGGGGAGACCCAGTACTTC
CDR3: CATAGTPRGETQYF
D: NA
length: 14
J: TRBJ2-5
size: NA
V: TRBV19

DNA: TGTGCCAGCAGCCAACCAGGGCAGCCCTACGAGCAGTACTTC
CDR3: CASSQPGQPYEQYF
D: NA
length: 14
J: TRBJ2-7
size: NA
V: TRBV6-5

DNA: TGTGCCAGCAGCCTAGGGACAGGGGGTCCAGAGACCCAGTACTTC
CDR3: CASSLGTGGPETQYF
D: TRBD1
length: 15
J: TRBJ2-5
size: NA
V: TRBV7-9

DNA: TGCGCCAGCAGCCCCCCGCGAGCAGGGGATCCTGAAGCTTTCTTT
CDR3: CASSPPRAGDPEAFF
D: NA
length: 15
J: TRBJ1-1
size: NA
V: TRBV5-1

DNA: TGTGCCAGCAGCCCTTCACCGTGGAGGGGAGGGAATCAGCCCCAGCATTTT
CDR3: CASSPSPWRGGNQPQHF
D: NA
length: 17
J: TRBJ1-5
size: NA
V: TRBV27

DNA: TGTGCCAGCTCATCCACACCGAGCTCCTATAATTCACCCCTCCACTTT
CDR3: CASSSTPSSYNSPLHF
D: NA
length: 16
J: TRBJ1-6
size: NA
V: TRBV18